The present T cell receptor beta chain was sequenced within a study of graft-versus-host responses after intestinal transplantation. At the level of the study: All of the recipients had induction that used anti-thymocyte globulin, then tacrolimus and steroids for around 3 years. General study findings and limits: Peak levels of circulating GvH clones tracked with early post-transplant HvG declines. Graft-donor T cell macrochimerism in patients accompanied high graft-versus-host to host-versus-graft clonal ratios in allografts.

Sequencing used immunoSEQ multiplex PCR; TCRdb keeps in-frame clones, though not all of them. The profile covers 20,000 to 25,000 clones, with 85% to 95% appearing a single time and approximately 41% taken by the ten largest. Turning to this clone: What it binds is not known.

This CDR3 spans 15 amino acids. The germline gives CDR1 KGHSH, CDR2 LQKENI. V shed 6 bases and J shed 6 bases, with 18 bases lying between them. The TCR comes from a human patient who received an intestinal transplant, so some T cells may come from the graft donor. The source material was PBMCs, sampled roughly 260 days after intestinal transplant. The chain employs TRBV18 and TRBJ2-1; D may be TRBD2 (6 bases). The CDR3 DNA is TGTGCCAGCTCTCGGGGCCCGCGGGGATTCAATGAGCAGTTCTTC. Translating gives CASSRGPRGFNEQFF. Complete variable domain (other parts from reference TRBV18 and TRBJ2-1): NAGVMQNPRHLVRRRGQEARLRCSPMKGHSHVYWYRQLPEEGLKFMVYLQKENIIDESGMPKERFSAEFPKEGPSILRIQQVVRGDSAAYFCASSRGPRGFNEQFFGPGTRLTVL.